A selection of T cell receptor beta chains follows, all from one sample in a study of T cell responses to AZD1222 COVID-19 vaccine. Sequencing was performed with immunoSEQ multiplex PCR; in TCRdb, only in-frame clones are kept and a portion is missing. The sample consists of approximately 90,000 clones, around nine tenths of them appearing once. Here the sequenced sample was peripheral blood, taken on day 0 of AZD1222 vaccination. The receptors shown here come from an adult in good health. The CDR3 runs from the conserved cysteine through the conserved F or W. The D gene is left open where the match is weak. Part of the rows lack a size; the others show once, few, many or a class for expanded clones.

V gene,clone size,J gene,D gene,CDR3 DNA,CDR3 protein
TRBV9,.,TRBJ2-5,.,TGTGCCAGCAGCGTAGACCGCGGGACGTTTCAAGAGACCCAGTACTTC,CASSVDRGTFQETQYF
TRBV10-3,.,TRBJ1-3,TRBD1,TGTGCCATCATCCGGGACAGGGAAAACACCATATATTTT,CAIIRDRENTIYF
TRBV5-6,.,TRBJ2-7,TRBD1,TGTGCCAGCAGCTTGCTCGGGACAGGGTGGGCCGAGCAGTACTTC,CASSLLGTGWAEQYF
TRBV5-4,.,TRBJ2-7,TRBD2,TGTGCCAGCAGCGAGGGACTAGCGGGAATCATCGACGAGCAGTACTTC,CASSEGLAGIIDEQYF
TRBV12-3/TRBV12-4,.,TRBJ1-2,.,TGTGCCAGCACGACTGGTAGGGTGAGGGGCTACACCTTC,CASTTGRVRGYTF
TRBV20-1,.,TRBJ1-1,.,TGCAGTGCCCCCGAGAACACTGAAGCTTTCTTT,CSAPENTEAFF
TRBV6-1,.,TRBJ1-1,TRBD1,TGTGCCAGCAGTGAGTACAGGGGAAGGACTGAAGCTTTCTTT,CASSEYRGRTEAFF
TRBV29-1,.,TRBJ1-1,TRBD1,TGCAGCGTTATTCGGACAGGGAACACTGAAGCTTTCTTT,CSVIRTGNTEAFF
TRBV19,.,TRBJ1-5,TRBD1,TGTGCCAGTAGTACTCCGGGACAGGGGGGTGGTCAGCCCCAGCATTTT,CASSTPGQGGGQPQHF
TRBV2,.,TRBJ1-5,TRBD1,TGTGCCAGCAAGAAAGAGACAGGGTACAATCAGCCCCAGCATTTT,CASKKETGYNQPQHF
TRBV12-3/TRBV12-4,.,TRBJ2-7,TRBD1,TGTGCCAGCAGTTTAGAGACAGGGGGCGAGCAGTACTTC,CASSLETGGEQYF
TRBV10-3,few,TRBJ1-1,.,TGTGCCATCAGAGGGGCGCCGAACACTGAAGCTTTCTTT,CAIRGAPNTEAFF
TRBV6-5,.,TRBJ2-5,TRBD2,TGTGCCAGCAGTTCGCTAGCGCCGAGCGGGAAAGAGACCCAGTACTTC,CASSSLAPSGKETQYF
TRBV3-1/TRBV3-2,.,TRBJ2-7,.,TGTGCCAGCAGCCGACTATCCTACGAGCAGTACTTC,CASSRLSYEQYF
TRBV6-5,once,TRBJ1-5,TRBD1,TGTGCCAGCAGGGACAGGGGGTCCGATCAGCCCCAGCATTTT,CASRDRGSDQPQHF
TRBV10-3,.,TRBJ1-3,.,TGTGCCATCGGGGAGGGCCGCTCTGGAAACACCATATATTTT,CAIGEGRSGNTIYF
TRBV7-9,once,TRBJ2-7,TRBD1,TGTGCCAGCAGCCGAGGACAGGGGTTCGTCGACGAGCAGTACTTC,CASSRGQGFVDEQYF
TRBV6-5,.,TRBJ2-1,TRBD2,TGTGCCAGCAACCTAGCGGGAGGTTGGCTCTTC,CASNLAGGWLF
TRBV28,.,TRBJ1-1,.,TGTGCCAGCAGTTTATTGATGGAGAACACTGAAGCTTTCTTT,CASSLLMENTEAFF
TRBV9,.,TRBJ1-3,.,TGTGCCAGCAGCGTAGGTGCAAAGGGAGGCCTTAGCTCTGGAAACACCATATATTTT,CASSVGAKGGLSSGNTIYF
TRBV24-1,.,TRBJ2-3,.,TGTGCCACCAGTGCTTGGACAGATACGCAGTATTTT,CATSAWTDTQYF
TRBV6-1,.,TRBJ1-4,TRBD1,TGTGCCAGCAGTGAAGTCGGGACAGGGGGTGAAAAACTGTTTTTT,CASSEVGTGGEKLFF
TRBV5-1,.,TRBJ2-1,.,TGCGCCAGCAGCTTGCAGGGGTCTTACTACAATGAGCAGTTCTTC,CASSLQGSYYNEQFF
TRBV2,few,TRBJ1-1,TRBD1,TGTGCCAGCAAACGGTCAGGGGGCAGTAACACTGAAGCTTTCTTT,CASKRSGGSNTEAFF
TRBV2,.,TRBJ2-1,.,TGTGCCAGCAGTGCTACGGGAGCAGCCTACAATGAGCAGTTCTTC,CASSATGAAYNEQFF
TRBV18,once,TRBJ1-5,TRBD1,TGTGCCAGCTCACCACCGGGACAGGGAAATCAGCCCCAGCATTTT,CASSPPGQGNQPQHF
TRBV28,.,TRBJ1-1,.,TGTGCCAGCAGTCCCAGGGCAAGGAACACTGAAGCTTTCTTT,CASSPRARNTEAFF
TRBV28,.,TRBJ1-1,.,TGTGCCAGCAGTTTAGTGGAGACTGAAGCTTTCTTT,CASSLVETEAFF
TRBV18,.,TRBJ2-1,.,TGTGCCAGCTCACCCAGGGGTCACGTTTCCTACAATGAGCAGTTCTTC,CASSPRGHVSYNEQFF
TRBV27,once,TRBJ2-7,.,TGTGCCAGCAAGGGTGGGCGAACCTCCTACGAGCAGTACTTC,CASKGGRTSYEQYF
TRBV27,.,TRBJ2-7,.,TGTGCCAGCAGTTTTTCACAGGGCTCCTACGAGCAGTACTTC,CASSFSQGSYEQYF
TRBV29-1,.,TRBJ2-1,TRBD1,TGCAGCGTCGCAACGAGGACAGGGTCCTACAATGAGCAGTTCTTC,CSVATRTGSYNEQFF
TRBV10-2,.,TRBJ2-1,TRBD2,TGCGCCAGCAGTGGAGTAGCGGGAGGGCCCCACAATGAGCAGTTCTTC,CASSGVAGGPHNEQFF
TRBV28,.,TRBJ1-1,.,TGTGCCAGCACAACGACAGTAATGAACACTGAAGCTTTCTTT,CASTTTVMNTEAFF
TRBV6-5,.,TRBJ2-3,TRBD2,TGTGCCAGCAGAAAGTTAGCGGGAGGGATAGATACGCAGTATTTT,CASRKLAGGIDTQYF
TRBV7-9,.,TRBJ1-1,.,TGTGCCAGCAGCCAGGCGAACACTGAAGCTTTCTTT,CASSQANTEAFF
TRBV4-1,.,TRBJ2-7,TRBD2,TGCGCCAGCAGCCCAGCCAGCGGGAGGTCTAACGAGCAGTACTTC,CASSPASGRSNEQYF
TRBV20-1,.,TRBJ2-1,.,TGCAGTGCTAGACATGGGGGTGAGCAGTTCTTC,CSARHGGEQFF
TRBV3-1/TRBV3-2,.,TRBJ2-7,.,TGTGCCAGCAGCCAGCTTGAGGGGCCAACTAGCTTC,CASSQLEGPTSF
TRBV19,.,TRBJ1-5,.,TGTGCCAGTAGTGCGACAGGTGGGCTGCTGGAGGGAGGGCCCCAGCATTTT,CASSATGGLLEGGPQHF
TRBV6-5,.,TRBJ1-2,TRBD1,TGTGCCAGCAGCCAAGACGGACAGGGGAACTATGGCTACACCTTC,CASSQDGQGNYGYTF
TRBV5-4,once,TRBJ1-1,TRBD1,TGTGCCAGCAGCTTGGGGGCACAGGGGGCTGGGAACACTGAAGCTTTCTTT,CASSLGAQGAGNTEAFF